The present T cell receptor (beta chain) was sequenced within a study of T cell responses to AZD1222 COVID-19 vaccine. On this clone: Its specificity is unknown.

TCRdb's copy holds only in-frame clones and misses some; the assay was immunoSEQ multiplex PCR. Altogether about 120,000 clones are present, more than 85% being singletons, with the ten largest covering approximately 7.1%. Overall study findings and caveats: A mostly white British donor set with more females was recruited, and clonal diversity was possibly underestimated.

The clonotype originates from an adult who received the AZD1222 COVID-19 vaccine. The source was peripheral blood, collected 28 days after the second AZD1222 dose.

The CDR3 region has the DNA TGTGCCAGCAGCTCCGGGTGGGATTCACCCCTCCACTTT. It encodes CASSSGWDSPLHF. The V and J genes are TRBV7-9 and TRBJ1-6, with D uncertain. Germline V lookup: CDR1 SEHNR, CDR2 FQNEAQ (reference sequence). CDR3 size: 13 residues. The V end lost 4 bases, the J end lost 8 bases, and 9 bases lay between the germline ends. Full variable domain (remainder filled in from reference TRBV7-9 and TRBJ1-6): DTGVSQNPRHKITKRGQNVTFRCDPISEHNRLYWYRQTLGQGPEFLTYFQNEAQLEKSRLLSDRFSAERPKGSFSTLEIQRTEQGDSAMYLCASSSGWDSPLHFGNGTRLTVT.